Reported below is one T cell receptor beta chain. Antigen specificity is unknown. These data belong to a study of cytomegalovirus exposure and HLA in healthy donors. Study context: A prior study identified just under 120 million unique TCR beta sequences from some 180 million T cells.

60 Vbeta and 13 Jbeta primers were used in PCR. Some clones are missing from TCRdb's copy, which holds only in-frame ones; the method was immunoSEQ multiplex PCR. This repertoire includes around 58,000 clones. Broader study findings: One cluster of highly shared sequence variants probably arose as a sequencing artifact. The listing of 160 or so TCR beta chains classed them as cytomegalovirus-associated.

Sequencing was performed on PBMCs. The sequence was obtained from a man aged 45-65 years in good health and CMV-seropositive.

CDR3 DNA: TGTGCCAGCAGCTTCCCCGGGGCAGATACGCAGTATTTT. Translating it yields CASSFPGADTQYF. V and J are TRBV7-9 and TRBJ2-3, with D possibly being TRBD2 (5 bases). Germline V gene sequence: CDR1 SEHNR, CDR2 FQNEAQ (reference sequence). Trimming left V 3 bases short and J 4 bases short, with 8 bases between. The CDR3 runs to 13 residues.